A single sample gave rise to the 4 T cell receptor beta chains below, sequenced in a study of blood T cell repertoires in COVID-19 (dated by TCRdb to the early 2020s). The library was prepared using the immunoSEQ multiplex PCR assay. TCRdb carries this immuneACCESS record with in-frame sequences only. Its versions omit some clonotypes, under half of them owing to an unresolved V gene in the studies checked, with the rest unexplained. Present in this sample are 330,000 or so clones, 80% to 90% of which were seen just once. The ten biggest clones cover around 9.9% of the sample. The specimen was peripheral blood. The receptors were sampled from a man aged 25-45 years with COVID-19, enrolled during active disease.

The V and J genes are TRBV7-2 and TRBJ2-7; TRBD2 matches at 9 bases. The length of the CDR3 is 17 residues. V lost 2 bases to trimming and J lost 2 bases; unmatched junction nucleotides: 10. Looked up from germline, CDR1 is SGHTA and CDR2 is FQGNSA. The CDR3 coding sequence is TGTGCCAGCAGCTTATTCGCTAGCGGGGACGATCCCTACGAGCAGTACTTC. Protein sequence: CASSLFASGDDPYEQYF.

Concerning this clone: The same CDR3 also results from other DNA sequences found in this sample. The chain has TRBV28 and TRBJ2-7; TRBD2 aligns across 9 bases. The CDR3 consists of 14 residues. Germline lookup yields CDR1 MDHEN and CDR2 SYDVKM. Losses at the gene ends were 8 bases for V and 5 bases for J; bases not matched to a gene: 10. The CDR3 DNA reads as TGTGCCAGCGCCTCACTAGCGGGTACTGACGAGCAGTACTTC. Protein product: CASASLAGTDEQYF.

The table lists this clone with a count of one. This rearrangement joins TRBV9 to TRBJ2-7, with D possibly TRBD2 on 5 matching bases. Trimming took 2 bases from V and 4 from J, leaving 10 bases between them. Germline V gives CDR1 SGDLS, CDR2 YYNGEE. The CDR3 is 13 amino acids. CDR3 DNA: TGTGCCAGCAGCGTCAGAGGAGGTTACGAGCAGTACTTC. Translating gives CASSVRGGYEQYF.

This clone was counted between two and nine times. This chain joins TRBV2 and TRBJ2-2; 8 nucleotides agree with TRBD1. This CDR3 spans 13 amino acids. With 8 bases clipped from V and 5 bases from J, the junction kept 4 bases outside the gene matches. Germline CDR1 reads SNHLY; CDR2 reads FYNNEI. As DNA, the CDR3 is TGTGCCAGCGGACAGGGAGTAACCGGGGAGCTGTTTTTT. It is translated as CASGQGVTGELFF. Using reference TRBV2 and TRBJ2-2 for the parts outside the CDR3, the full variable domain is EPEVTQTPSHQVTQMGQEVILRCVPISNHLYFYWYRQILGQKVEFLVSFYNNEISEKSEIFDDQFSVERPDGSNFTLKIRSTKLEDSAMYFCASGQGVTGELFFGEGSRLTVL.